Below, one T cell receptor beta chain is given with its context. Libraries were prepared by immunoSEQ multiplex PCR; TCRdb keeps only in-frame clonotypes and omits some of them. The sample includes 75,000 to 90,000 clones, approximately 86% of them seen just once. The V gene lost 3 bases and the J gene lost 0 bases, with 8 bases spanning the gap. Per the germline V gene, CDR1 is LNHDA and CDR2 is SQIVND (reference sequence). The CDR3 totals 14 residues. This sample was included in a study of blood T cell repertoires in COVID-19. Study information: The analysed material was cDNA or gDNA that came from T cells, B-cell-depleted T cells, or PBMCs.

Sequencing was carried out using peripheral blood. The sequence derives from a man aged 80 or over with active or convalescent COVID-19. The chain recombines TRBV19 with TRBJ1-1; D is unclear. The CDR3 sequence is CASSINRLNTEAFF. For the CDR3, the DNA is TGTGCCAGTAGTATCAACAGACTGAACACTGAAGCTTTCTTT.